Each of the 27 T cell receptor beta chains below was sequenced from the same sample in a study of cytomegalovirus exposure and HLA in healthy donors. Primers for the PCR totalled 60 Vbeta and 13 Jbeta. Profiling relied on immunoSEQ multiplex PCR, and the TCRdb table lists in-frame clones only, not all of them. The repertoire has 65,000 to 80,000 clones, 79% of them found once; the top ten carry around a fifth. Material: PBMCs. These receptors were taken from a woman in her forties in good health and CMV-seropositive.

The chain has TRBV14 and TRBJ2-1; D is unresolved. V was trimmed by 0 bases and J by 3 bases, leaving 9 bases between them. CDR1 is SGHDN and CDR2 is FVKESK in the germline V gene. There are 15 residues in the CDR3. The CDR3 loop reads CASSQDLSFYNEQFF. The CDR3 coding sequence is TGTGCCAGCAGCCAAGATCTGTCGTTCTACAATGAGCAGTTCTTC.

The CDR3 here is CASRLQGANEKLFF. The CDR3 region has the DNA TGTGCCAGCAGGCTACAGGGGGCTAATGAAAAACTGTTTTTT. The V call is TRBV28, the J call TRBJ1-4; 8 bases match TRBD1. The CDR3 consists of 14 residues. Germline V lookup: CDR1 MDHEN, CDR2 SYDVKM. The junction had 3 bases not matched to a gene; V was cut back by 6 bases and J by 3 bases.

J is TRBJ1-5 and V is TRBV28; D is perhaps TRBD1 (6 bases). Trimming removed 6 bases at V and 11 bases at J, with 41 bases between. The CDR3 has 21 residues. In germline, CDR1 is MDHEN, CDR2 SYDVKM. The CDR3 here is CASSVFSSLDSSEIVDGSQHF. The CDR3 DNA is TGTGCCAGCAGCGTCTTTAGTTCATTGGACAGCTCTGAGATTGTCGATGGATCCCAGCATTTT. Together with reference TRBV28 and TRBJ1-5, the CDR3 gives the full variable domain: DVKVTQSSRYLVKRTGEKVFLECVQDMDHENMFWYRQDPGLGLRLIYFSYDVKMKEKGDIPEGYSVSREKKERFSLILESASTNQTSMYLCASSVFSSLDSSEIVDGSQHFGDGTRLSIL.

The chain couples TRBV5-6 to TRBJ1-2; 9 nucleotides align to TRBD1. Germline loops: CDR1 SGHDT, CDR2 YYEEEE. J was trimmed by 8 bases and V by 4 bases; bases with no gene match: 9. The CDR3 spans 14 residues. CDR3 amino acids: CASSVWGTGTGYTF. Written as DNA, the CDR3 is TGTGCCAGCAGCGTATGGGGGACAGGGACCGGCTACACCTTC.

The chain carries TRBV6-5 and TRBJ1-5; 10 nucleotides agree with TRBD1. V shed 6 bases, J shed 7 bases, and the junction held 6 bases outside the gene matches. Germline V gene lookup returns CDR1 MNHEY and CDR2 SVGAGI. CDR3 length: 14 amino acids. The CDR3 DNA reads TGTGCCAGCAGACGGGACAGGGGTGCGCAGCCCCAGCATTTT. Protein: CASRRDRGAQPQHF.

The chain joins TRBV30 to TRBJ2-2; no definite D call. The CDR3 consists of 12 residues. Germline V gives CDR1 GTSNPN, CDR2 SVGIG (reference sequence). V was cut by 3 bases and J by 4 bases, with 6 bases left in between. In nucleotides, the CDR3 is TGTGCCTGGAGCAAGCTCACCGGGGAGCTGTTTTTT. It codes for CAWSKLTGELFF.

This chain uses TRBV9 with TRBJ1-1, with D possibly being TRBD1 (5 bases). V was shortened by 0 bases and J by 1 base, with 10 bases between the two germline ends. From germline, CDR1 is SGDLS and CDR2 YYNGEE. CDR3 size: 15 residues. The CDR3 is CASSVGGARNTEAFF. DNA of the CDR3: TGTGCCAGCAGCGTAGGTGGGGCCCGGAACACTGAAGCTTTCTTT.

The chain uses TRBV7-9 and TRBJ1-4; 8 bases fit TRBD1. The V and J ends lost 1 base and 8 bases, in that order; junction bases with no gene match: 6. Germline CDR1 and CDR2: SEHNR and FQNEAQ (reference sequence). The CDR3 spans 15 residues. DNA of the CDR3: TGTGCCAGCAGCTTAGAAGGGACAGGTTGGGAAAAACTGTTTTTT. Its protein is CASSLEGTGWEKLFF. The variable domain in full, completed from reference TRBV7-9 and TRBJ1-4, reads DTGVSQNPRHKITKRGQNVTFRCDPISEHNRLYWYRQTLGQGPEFLTYFQNEAQLEKSRLLSDRFSAERPKGSFSTLEIQRTEQGDSAMYLCASSLEGTGWEKLFFGSGTQLSVL.

This clone was recorded only once. The chain uses TRBV6-5 and TRBJ1-5; 8 bases are a match to TRBD1. The CDR3 consists of 14 residues. V lost 6 bases and J lost 6; bases outside the gene matches: 7. Germline CDR1 reads MNHEY; CDR2 reads SVGAGI. CDR3 loop: CASRTGGELQPQHF. The CDR3, as DNA: TGTGCCAGCAGAACAGGGGGGGAGCTTCAGCCCCAGCATTTT.

The CDR3 sequence: CACLTSGSTDTQYF. CDR3 DNA sequence: TGTGCCTGCTTAACTAGCGGGAGTACAGATACGCAGTATTTT. The J gene is TRBJ2-3, the V gene TRBV30, with 11 nucleotides matching TRBD2. V was pared by 6 bases and J by 3 bases, with 5 bases of the junction left unmatched. The length of the CDR3 is 14 residues. The V gene's germline CDR1 is GTSNPN and CDR2 SVGIG (reference sequence).

This clone was counted between two and nine times. V usage is TRBV2 and J usage is TRBJ1-1, with TRBD1 as a possible D gene (6 bases). Trimming cost V 8 bases and J 4 bases, with 17 bases left between them. Germline V gives CDR1 SNHLY, CDR2 FYNNEI. This CDR3 region has 14 residues. Here the CDR3 reads CASEKGDRSTEAFF. In DNA, the CDR3 is TGTGCCAGCGAGAAGGGGGATAGGTCCACTGAAGCTTTCTTT. Using reference TRBV2 and TRBJ1-1 for the parts outside the CDR3, the full variable domain is EPEVTQTPSHQVTQMGQEVILRCVPISNHLYFYWYRQILGQKVEFLVSFYNNEISEKSEIFDDQFSVERPDGSNFTLKIRSTKLEDSAMYFCASEKGDRSTEAFFGQGTRLTVV.

V gene TRBV5-6 combines with J gene TRBJ1-1; no definite D call. This CDR3 region has 15 residues. Germline values: CDR1 SGHDT, CDR2 YYEEEE. Trimming stripped 0 bases from V and 0 bases from J, with 9 bases between. The CDR3 reads CASSLGYGMNTEAFF. In DNA, the CDR3 is TGTGCCAGCAGCTTGGGGTACGGGATGAACACTGAAGCTTTCTTT.

The rearrangement links TRBV19 to TRBJ2-2; TRBD1 agrees at 7 bases. The germline V gene encodes CDR1 LNHDA and CDR2 SQIVND (reference sequence). The trim removed 3 bases at V and 6 bases at J, leaving 10 bases unmatched. The CDR3 is 16 amino acids. CDR3 amino acids: CASSILDRVGSGELFF. CDR3 bases: TGTGCCAGTAGTATTCTTGACAGGGTCGGGTCCGGGGAGCTGTTTTTT.

This clone showed up many times. This chain's CDR3 is CASSLGDNYNEQFF. CDR3 sequence (DNA): TGTGCCAGCAGCTTGGGGGACAATTACAATGAGCAGTTCTTC. The V and J genes are TRBV5-4 and TRBJ2-1; a weak D match, TRBD1 (6 bases). V was shortened by 0 bases and J by 4 bases, with 8 bases between the two germline ends. The CDR3 runs to 14 residues. The germline V gene has CDR1 SGHNT and CDR2 YYREEE (reference sequence).

The genes are TRBV19 and TRBJ2-6, with D unclear. The CDR3 loop spans 15 amino acids. The germline V gene has CDR1 LNHDA and CDR2 SQIVND (reference sequence). Deletions cut 3 bases from V and 0 bases from J, with 6 bases between. The CDR3 is CASSMVASGANVLTF. CDR3 in DNA: TGTGCCAGTAGTATGGTAGCCTCTGGGGCCAACGTCCTGACTTTC.

The chain is built from TRBV9 and TRBJ2-6; 7 bases are shared with TRBD1. Germline V gene lookup returns CDR1 SGDLS and CDR2 YYNGEE. V dropped 3 bases and J dropped 3; count of bases not matched to a gene: 3. The CDR3 consists of 15 residues. The CDR3, as DNA: TGTGCCAGCAGCGGACAGGGCGGTGGGGCCAACGTCCTGACTTTC. It translates to CASSGQGGGANVLTF.

In this sample, this clone turned up a few times. The chain has TRBV21-1 and TRBJ2-7; the table names TRBD1, a call not compared with the DNA. TRBV21-1 is noted as a pseudogene. The length of the CDR3 is 16 residues. The CDR3 region has the DNA TGTGCCAGCAGCAAAGAAGGGACAGGGGGCCCCTACGAGCAGTACTTC. Residues: CASSKEGTGGPYEQYF.

This chain links TRBV6-5 with TRBJ2-7; 8 bases line up with TRBD1. Germline V lookup: CDR1 MNHEY, CDR2 SVGAGI. Germline trimming cut 10 bases from V and 0 bases from J; bases unmatched to any gene: 5. CDR3 length equals 13 residues. The DNA for the CDR3 is TGTGCCACCGGACAGGGACACTCCTACGAGCAGTACTTC. Protein product: CATGQGHSYEQYF.

The V call is TRBV5-4, the J call TRBJ1-1; maybe TRBD1 (6 bases). Trimming cost V 0 bases and J 0 bases, with 12 bases left between them. Germline assignment: CDR1 SGHNT and CDR2 YYREEE (reference sequence). The CDR3 length is 16 residues. In DNA, the CDR3 is TGTGCCAGCAGCTTGGGGACCGACAGGTTGAACACTGAAGCTTTCTTT. Protein: CASSLGTDRLNTEAFF.

This chain connects TRBV7-8 to TRBJ1-5, with D unresolved. Trimming stripped 5 bases from V and 2 bases from J, with 13 bases between. Per germline, CDR1 SGHVS and CDR2 FQNEAQ. The CDR3 contains 15 residues. The CDR3 nucleotides are TGTGCCAGCAGCACCCGGGTAAAAGGCAATCAGCCCCAGCATTTT. This sequence encodes CASSTRVKGNQPQHF.

This chain connects TRBV30 to TRBJ2-7; 7 nucleotides match TRBD2. Germline values: CDR1 GTSNPN, CDR2 SVGIG (reference sequence). J lost 10 bases, V lost 2 bases, and 14 bases had no gene match. The CDR3 consists of 14 residues. The CDR3 protein is CAWSRTSVLSSQYF. The CDR3 DNA reads as TGTGCCTGGAGTAGAACTAGCGTTCTAAGTTCTCAGTACTTC.

This clone turned up a few times. The chain recombines TRBV28 with TRBJ1-1; the D gene is possibly TRBD1 (5 bases). The CDR3 extends over 11 amino acids. CDR1 and CDR2 (germline): MDHEN, SYDVKM. The germline V and J ends were trimmed by 9 bases and 2 bases, with 7 bases remaining between them. This CDR3 is CASGTNTEAFF. DNA for the CDR3: TGTGCCAGTGGGACTAACACTGAAGCTTTCTTT.

The chain uses TRBV27 and TRBJ2-7; possibly TRBD2 for D (7 bases). Deletions cut 2 bases from V and 3 bases from J, with 23 bases between. The CDR3 totals 18 residues. The germline V gene encodes CDR1 MNHEY and CDR2 SMNVEV (reference sequence). CDR3 nucleotides: TGTGCCAGCAGTTTAAGGTCGGGGGGCGCGGGGCTAAGCTACGAGCAGTACTTC. Translation gives CASSLRSGGAGLSYEQYF.

Remarks on this clone: At the DNA level, this CDR3 is encoded by other sequences in the same sample as well. The CDR3 loop reads CASSEVGGYNQPQHF. The CDR3 DNA reads TGTGCCAGCAGTGAAGTAGGGGGATACAATCAGCCCCAGCATTTT. The chain joins TRBV6-1 to TRBJ1-5; possible D gene TRBD1, 6 bases. There are 15 residues in the CDR3. Trimming removed 1 base from V and 3 bases from J, with 10 bases in between. Germline V gene sequence: CDR1 MNHNS, CDR2 SASEGT.

This chain connects TRBV4-1 to TRBJ1-2; no definite D call. CDR1 and CDR2 (germline): MGHRA, YSYEKL. The CDR3 sequence is 16 residues long. V was shortened by 1 base and J by 4 bases, with 16 bases between the two germline ends. CDR3 nucleotides: TGCGCCAGCAGCCAAGTTTGGCCGCGGCAGTTCTATGGCTACACCTTC. This codes for CASSQVWPRQFYGYTF.

The V call is TRBV11-2, the J call TRBJ2-7; a possible D gene is TRBD1 (5 bases). Deletions cut 3 bases from V and 2 bases from J, with 11 bases between. Germline loops: CDR1 SGHAT, CDR2 FQNNGV. This CDR3 spans 14 amino acids. In DNA form, the CDR3 reads TGTGCCAGCAGCTTCAGGGTCCCCCCCTACGAGCAGTACTTC. Translated: CASSFRVPPYEQYF. The complete variable domain, with remaining parts taken from reference TRBV11-2 and TRBJ2-7, reads EAGVAQSPRYKIIEKRQSVAFWCNPISGHATLYWYQQILGQGPKLLIQFQNNGVVDDSQLPKDRFSAERLKGVDSTLKIQPAKLEDSAVYLCASSFRVPPYEQYFGPGTRLTVT.

The rearrangement uses TRBV5-4 and TRBJ1-1, with D uncertain. CDR3 length: 14 residues. The germline V and J ends were trimmed by 2 bases and 8 bases, with 16 bases remaining between them. Germline CDR1 is SGHNT and CDR2 is YYREEE (reference sequence). The DNA of the CDR3 is TGTGCCAGCAGCTTAAGACAACACCTTGGGGAAGCTTTCTTT. Protein sequence: CASSLRQHLGEAFF.